This record covers a single T cell receptor (beta chain). As yet, its antigen is unknown. An end of the junction differs from the germline gene, which may be a read error. Per the germline V gene, CDR1 is SSHAT and CDR2 is FNYEAQ (reference sequence). The CDR3 is 16 residues long. Assay: immunoSEQ multiplex PCR; the TCRdb copy retains only in-frame clones and omits some. The sample lists tens of thousands of clones, 81% seen once, with around 0.98% in the top ten. This record comes from a study of T cells in narcolepsy. The wider study: Healthy controls were enrolled alongside patients with narcolepsy type 1 or type 2. General study points: Healthy controls reportedly lacked the autoreactive clonotypes serially found in patients' blood. Some memory CD4+ repertoires had no autoreactive clone sequences.

This clonotype was obtained from a human donor in good health. The sample was memory (CD45RA-) CD4+ T cells from blood. This chain connects TRBV7-7 to TRBJ2-2; a possible D gene is TRBD2 (6 bases). The CDR3 coding sequence is TGTGCTAGCAGCTTAAGCGGGCCGCCGAACACCGGGGAGCTGTTTTTT. This codes for CASSLSGPPNTGELFF.